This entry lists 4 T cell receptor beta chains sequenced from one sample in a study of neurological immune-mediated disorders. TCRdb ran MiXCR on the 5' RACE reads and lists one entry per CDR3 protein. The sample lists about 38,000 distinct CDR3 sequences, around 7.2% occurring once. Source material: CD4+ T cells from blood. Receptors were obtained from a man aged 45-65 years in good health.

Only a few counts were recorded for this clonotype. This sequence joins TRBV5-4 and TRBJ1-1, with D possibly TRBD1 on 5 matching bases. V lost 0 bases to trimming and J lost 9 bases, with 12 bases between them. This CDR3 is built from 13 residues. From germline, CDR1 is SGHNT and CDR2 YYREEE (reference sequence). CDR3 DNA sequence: TGTGCCAGCAGCTTGGGGCGAGGGACGCAAGCTTTCTTT. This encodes CASSLGRGTQAFF.

The CDR3 region has the DNA TGTGCCAGCAGTGAATTTAGCGGGAGGACGAATGAGCAGTTCTTC. This translates into CASSEFSGRTNEQFF. V gene TRBV9 combines with J gene TRBJ2-1, with 10 nucleotides matching TRBD2. CDR3 size: 15 residues. CDR1 and CDR2 from the germline V gene are SGDLS and YYNGEE. V trimming: 5 bases; J trimming: 7 bases; junction bases outside the gene matches: 9.

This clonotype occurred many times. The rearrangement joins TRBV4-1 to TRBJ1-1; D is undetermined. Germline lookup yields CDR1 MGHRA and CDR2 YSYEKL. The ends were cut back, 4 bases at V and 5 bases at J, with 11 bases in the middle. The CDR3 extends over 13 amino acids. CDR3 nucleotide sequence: TGCGCCAGCAGCCTGGGGTCGGGGACTGAAGCTTTCTTT. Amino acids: CASSLGSGTEAFF.

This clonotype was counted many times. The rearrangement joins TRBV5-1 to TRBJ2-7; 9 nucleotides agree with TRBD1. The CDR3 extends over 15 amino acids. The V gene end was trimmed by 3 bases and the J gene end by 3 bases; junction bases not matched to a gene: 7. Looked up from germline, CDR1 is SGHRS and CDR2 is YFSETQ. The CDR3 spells CASSWGQGVLYEQYF. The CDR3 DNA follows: TGCGCCAGCAGCTGGGGACAGGGCGTACTCTACGAGCAGTACTTC.